Below are 8 T cell receptor beta chains sequenced from a single sample in a study of cytomegalovirus exposure and HLA in healthy donors. 13 Jbeta primers and 60 Vbeta primers were used for the PCR. TCRdb keeps only in-frame clones here, not all; method: immunoSEQ multiplex PCR. The repertoire holds under 150,000 clones, with around three quarters as singletons. The specimen was PBMCs. The receptors here all came from a woman in her thirties or forties in good health and CMV-seropositive.

J is TRBJ1-5 and V is TRBV7-2; possible D gene TRBD1, 6 bases. The germline V gene encodes CDR1 SGHTA and CDR2 FQGNSA. V was shortened by 1 base and J by 3 bases, with 10 bases between the two germline ends. The CDR3 is 15 residues long. Written as DNA, the CDR3 is TGTGCCAGCAGCTTAGTAGGACAGTTCAATCAGCCCCAGCATTTT. This codes for CASSLVGQFNQPQHF.

The chain joins TRBV6-5 to TRBJ2-7; D perhaps matches TRBD2 (6 bases). With 2 bases removed from V and 0 bases from J, the gap between germline ends came to 11 bases. The CDR3 is 15 residues long. Germline V gives CDR1 MNHEY, CDR2 SVGAGI. CDR3 bases: TGTGCCAGCAGTTACGGAGGGTCCAGCTCCTACGAGCAGTACTTC. This translates into CASSYGGSSSYEQYF.

The chain joins TRBV2 to TRBJ2-7, with 11 bases that match TRBD2. Germline V gene lookup returns CDR1 SNHLY and CDR2 FYNNEI. Germline trimming cut 7 bases from V and 2 bases from J; bases unmatched to any gene: 4. The CDR3 consists of 14 residues. CDR3 sequence: CASTGTSGAYEQYF. The CDR3 DNA sequence: TGTGCCAGCACTGGGACTAGCGGAGCCTACGAGCAGTACTTC. Full variable domain (rest looked up from reference TRBV2 and TRBJ2-7): EPEVTQTPSHQVTQMGQEVILRCVPISNHLYFYWYRQILGQKVEFLVSFYNNEISEKSEIFDDQFSVERPDGSNFTLKIRSTKLEDSAMYFCASTGTSGAYEQYFGPGTRLTVT.

The CDR3 sequence: CAISEYQRERGEQYF. The CDR3 DNA sequence: TGTGCCATCAGTGAGTACCAGCGGGAAAGGGGCGAGCAGTACTTC. The chain carries TRBV10-3 and TRBJ2-7, with 7 bases aligning to TRBD2. Unmatched junction bases numbered 9, after V lost 1 base and J lost 6 bases. This CDR3 region has 15 residues. Germline CDR1 ENHRY, CDR2 SYGVKD.

This clone has a single count. The same CDR3 is also encoded by other DNA sequences in this sample. This chain links TRBV30 with TRBJ2-1, with D possibly being TRBD2 (6 bases). In germline, CDR1 is GTSNPN, CDR2 SVGIG (reference sequence). Trimming left V 2 bases short and J 2 bases short, with 10 bases between. The CDR3 runs 14 residues. CDR3 sequence reads: CAWSLRGPYNEQFF. In nucleotides, the CDR3 is TGTGCCTGGAGTTTGCGGGGCCCCTACAATGAGCAGTTCTTC.

The table lists this clone with a few counts. J is TRBJ1-1 and V is TRBV14; D remains ambiguous. Trimming cost V 4 bases and J 2 bases, with 14 bases left between them. Germline V gene lookup returns CDR1 SGHDN and CDR2 FVKESK. This CDR3 has 15 residues. CDR3 sequence reads: CASSLFDGINTEAFF. The DNA for the CDR3 is TGTGCCAGCAGCCTATTCGACGGGATTAACACTGAAGCTTTCTTT. The full variable domain, completed using reference TRBV14 and TRBJ1-1, is EAGVTQFPSHSVIEKGQTVTLRCDPISGHDNLYWYRRVMGKEIKFLLHFVKESKQDESGMPNNRFLAERTGGTYSTLKVQPAELEDSGVYFCASSLFDGINTEAFFGQGTRLTVV.

The J gene is TRBJ2-7, the V gene TRBV28; 12 bases align to TRBD2. The ends lost 5 bases at V and 6 bases at J; junction bases unmatched: 5. The CDR3 sequence is 14 residues long. Germline V gene data show CDR1 as MDHEN and CDR2 as SYDVKM. The CDR3 nucleotides are TGTGCCAGCAGTCTAGCGGGAGGGCCGGGCGAGCAGTACTTC. Residues: CASSLAGGPGEQYF.

J is TRBJ2-1 and V is TRBV19; 9 nucleotides line up with TRBD1. Losses at the gene ends were 5 bases for V and 5 bases for J; bases not matched to a gene: 4. CDR3 length equals 14 residues. Looked up from germline, CDR1 is LNHDA and CDR2 is SQIVND (reference sequence). The CDR3 here is CASSLWTGDNEQFF. For the CDR3, the DNA is TGTGCCAGTAGTCTATGGACAGGGGACAATGAGCAGTTCTTC.